Below, 3 T cell receptor beta chains from the same sample are listed, as sequenced in a study of blood T cell repertoires in COVID-19. Sequencing used immunoSEQ multiplex PCR; TCRdb keeps in-frame clones, though not all of them. This table holds more than 85,000 clones, 65% to 90% found once. Source material: peripheral blood. The receptors were gathered from a woman aged 80 or over with active or convalescent COVID-19.

The V and J genes are TRBV29-1 and TRBJ2-1; 10 positions agree with TRBD2. The CDR3 is 13 residues long. In germline, CDR1 is SQVTM, CDR2 ANQGSEA. The ends lost 4 bases at V and 5 bases at J; junction bases unmatched: 2. DNA of the CDR3: TGCAGCGTTGTAGGACTAGCGGACAATGAGCAGTTCTTC. Protein sequence: CSVVGLADNEQFF.

V usage is TRBV11-2 and J usage is TRBJ2-3, with a possible D match to TRBD2 (6 bases). V was trimmed by 5 bases and J by 2 bases, leaving 20 bases between them. The germline V gene has CDR1 SGHAT and CDR2 FQNNGV. The length of the CDR3 is 17 residues. The CDR3 DNA reads TGTGCCAGCAGCCCGTTCGGGAGACAACTCAACACAGATACGCAGTATTTT. Protein sequence: CASSPFGRQLNTDTQYF.

This clone showed up just once. The chain carries TRBV18 and TRBJ1-5; D is perhaps TRBD1 (6 bases). Germline lookup yields CDR1 KGHSH and CDR2 LQKENI. There are 15 residues in the CDR3. Trimming shortened V by 2 bases and J by 0 bases, and 8 bases separated the two germline ends. This chain's CDR3 is CASSPTGTSNQPQHF. CDR3 coding DNA: TGTGCCAGCTCACCAACAGGGACTAGCAATCAGCCCCAGCATTTT.